There are a few counts of the clone carrying this T cell receptor beta chain. Its antigen is unidentified. The junction shows a germline mismatch at one end, possibly a read error. The data belong to a study of cytomegalovirus exposure and HLA in healthy donors. This CDR3 spans 12 amino acids. The germline CDR1 and CDR2 sequences are SGHKS and YYEKEE (reference sequence). Study findings and constraints: Confirmation in vitro established that a few CMV-associated chains were specific for CMV antigens. A later analysis reportedly found that, within productive TCRs, an Asian-associated ancestry cluster had fewer N-insertions than the mean observed across the roughly 610 donors. Analysis was carried out at a later point, and it linked a missense DCLRE1C variant to TCR beta V- and J-gene trimming.

It was with 60 Vbeta and 13 Jbeta primers that the PCR ran. Profiled with immunoSEQ multiplex PCR; TCRdb holds only in-frame clones, not every one. The table lists fewer than 150,000 clones, 65% to 75% of them singletons. The TCR was taken from a woman between 50 and 59 years old in good health and CMV-seropositive. The sequenced material came from PBMCs. The V and J genes are TRBV5-5 and TRBJ1-4; D is unresolved. The CDR3 reads CASGAPPHTVAF. The CDR3 DNA reads as TGTGCCAGCGGCGCCCCCCCACACACAGTGGCTTTT.